The next 7 T cell receptor beta chains were all read from a single sample in a study of blood T cell repertoires in COVID-19. Some clones are missing from TCRdb's copy, which holds only in-frame ones; the method was immunoSEQ multiplex PCR. The sample contains approximately 170,000 clones, about 87% of which appear only once. The sample comprised peripheral blood. These receptors came from a man in his fifties or sixties with acute or convalescent COVID-19.

This chain connects TRBV3-1 (or the pseudogene TRBV3-2) to TRBJ2-1; 7 nucleotides match TRBD2. The CDR3 is 14 residues long. Per germline, CDR1 LGHDT and CDR2 YNNKEL (reference sequence). Unmatched junction bases numbered 0, after V lost 4 bases and J lost 0 bases. CDR3 sequence reads: CASSPGGSYNEQFF. CDR3 coding DNA: TGTGCCAGCAGCCCGGGGGGCTCCTACAATGAGCAGTTCTTC.

In its sample, this clone was seen once. The gene calls are TRBV7-3 and TRBJ2-2, with 11 nucleotides matching TRBD2. This CDR3 spans 17 amino acids. Germline values: CDR1 SGHTA, CDR2 FQGTGA. After removal of 0 bases from V and 2 bases from J, the junction contained 2 bases not matched to a gene. The CDR3 is CASSLTGLAGNTGELFF. The DNA for the CDR3 is TGTGCCAGCAGCTTAACCGGACTAGCGGGTAACACCGGGGAGCTGTTTTTT.

Turning to this clone: Different DNA sequences within this sample yield the same CDR3. The chain joins TRBV25-1 to TRBJ2-1; a possible D gene is TRBD2 (5 bases). Trimming pared 1 base from V and 5 bases from J, leaving 9 bases between. The CDR3 contains 14 residues. CDR1 is MGHDK and CDR2 is SYGVNS in the germline V gene. In DNA form, the CDR3 reads TGTGCCAGCAGTGAATTGAATAGCGACAATGAGCAGTTCTTC. Translated, it gives CASSELNSDNEQFF.

This clone occurred once. The gene calls are TRBV9 and TRBJ2-1; 7 positions agree with TRBD2. This CDR3 has 15 residues. V dropped 0 bases and J dropped 7; count of bases not matched to a gene: 7. Per germline, CDR1 SGDLS and CDR2 YYNGEE. CDR3 sequence (DNA): TGTGCCAGCAGCGTAGAGTCGGGAGGCAGGAATGAGCAGTTCTTC. This encodes CASSVESGGRNEQFF.

The chain is built from TRBV9 and TRBJ2-5, with 8 bases fitting TRBD1. Trimming at V came to 1 base and at J to 5 bases, leaving 4 bases not matched to a gene. Germline V CDR1 and CDR2: SGDLS, YYNGEE. CDR3 length: 14 amino acids. CDR3 in DNA: TGTGCCAGCAGCGTACAGGGGGCTGCGGAGACCCAGTACTTC. It is translated as CASSVQGAAETQYF.

The V and J genes are TRBV5-6 and TRBJ1-4; tentative D call: TRBD1 (5 bases). Trimming pared 0 bases from V and 8 bases from J, leaving 14 bases between. Germline V gene sequence: CDR1 SGHDT, CDR2 YYEEEE. This CDR3 region has 15 residues. For the CDR3, the DNA is TGTGCCAGCAGCTTGGCACGGGGGGAGAAGGAAAAACTGTTTTTT. As protein: CASSLARGEKEKLFF. Variable domain in full (rest from reference TRBV5-6 and TRBJ1-4): DAGVTQSPTHLIKTRGQQVTLRCSPKSGHDTVSWYQQALGQGPQFIFQYYEEEERQRGNFPDRFSGHQFPNYSSELNVNALLLGDSALYLCASSLARGEKEKLFFGSGTQLSVL.

This chain uses TRBV4-1 with TRBJ2-5; TRBD2 is a possible D gene (5 bases). V lost 0 bases and J lost 5, with 10 bases in between. CDR1 is MGHRA, CDR2 YSYEKL, per germline. The CDR3 is 14 residues long. The CDR3 sequence: CASSQESSRETQYF. In nucleotides, the CDR3 is TGCGCCAGCAGCCAAGAGTCTAGCCGGGAGACCCAGTACTTC.